This T cell receptor (beta chain) was sequenced during a study of cytomegalovirus exposure and HLA in healthy donors. Study-wide points: Later on, an analysis tied some 17,000 TCR beta sequences to HLA alleles at 0.05 false discovery rate. It was reported that the classifier diagnosed cytomegalovirus status with high specificity and sensitivity in both the original and validation cohorts.

Researchers ran the PCR with 60 Vbeta and 13 Jbeta primers. Sequenced by immunoSEQ multiplex PCR; TCRdb stores in-frame clones only, minus some. The data contain under 200,000 clones, around 81% of them singletons. Concerning this clone: Its antigen is not known.

The sample taken for sequencing was PBMCs. This receptor was identified in a young woman in good health and CMV-seropositive.

The CDR3 coding sequence is TGCGCCAGCAGCTTGGGAGACAGGGAGAACACTGAAGCTTTCTTT. The encoded protein is CASSLGDRENTEAFF. V is TRBV5-1 and J is TRBJ1-1; 7 bases are a match to TRBD1. Per germline, CDR1 SGHRS and CDR2 YFSETQ. This CDR3 has 15 amino acids. V trimming: 0 bases; J trimming: 1 base; junction bases outside the gene matches: 3.